This paragraph covers one T cell receptor beta chain sequence. No antigen is known for it. This specimen belongs to a study of PD-L1 blockade in urothelial cancer. Background on the study: Patients, treated from about 2014 onward, received atezolizumab 1,200 mg intravenously every 3 weeks. Blood samples had a median of 141,255 T cells.

Method: immunoSEQ multiplex PCR; TCRdb's copy keeps in-frame clones and lacks some. This sample yields 90,000 to 100,000 clones, of which nearly 90% are seen a single time; under 2% belongs to the top ten. Trimming left V 4 bases short and J 1 base short, with 11 bases between. This CDR3 contains 14 residues. Germline V CDR1 and CDR2: SGHRS, YFSETQ. Described time point: pretreatment peripheral blood. Points from the study as a whole: Better survival was predicted by below-median pretreatment blood TCR clonality.

This receptor was taken from a man aged 60-69 years with urothelial cancer. The chain links TRBV5-1 to TRBJ1-1, with TRBD1 as a possible D gene (6 bases). The material sequenced was PBMCs, taken around atezolizumab (anti-PD-L1) treatment. CDR3 residues: CASSPGTQNTEAFF. The CDR3 DNA sequence: TGCGCCAGCAGCCCCGGGACACAGAACACTGAAGCTTTCTTT.